The rows below give T cell receptor beta chains drawn from one sample of a study of blood T cell repertoires in COVID-19. Some clones are missing from TCRdb's copy, which holds only in-frame ones; the method was immunoSEQ multiplex PCR. The sample holds about 400,000 clones, around nine tenths seen once. Sequences were obtained from PBMCs or T cells enriched from blood (not recorded which). The receptors stem from a woman aged 45-60 years who had recovered from COVID-19. CDR3s leave out the opening cysteine and the closing phenylalanine or tryptophan. Fields, in order: J gene, V gene, CDR3 length, CDR3 protein.

j_gene: TRBJ2-7; v_gene: TRBV6-2/TRBV6-3; len: 16; CDR3aa: ASSPELDWTSSSYEQY
j_gene: TRBJ1-1; v_gene: TRBV10-3; len: 15; CDR3aa: AIRQPDSDSLNTEAF
j_gene: TRBJ1-2; v_gene: TRBV4-1; len: 10; CDR3aa: ASSQHKGVYT
j_gene: TRBJ1-1; v_gene: TRBV9; len: 13; CDR3aa: ASSVATGVNTEAF
j_gene: TRBJ1-2; v_gene: TRBV7-2; len: 13; CDR3aa: ASSPGDRGFYGYT
j_gene: TRBJ2-5; v_gene: TRBV5-8; len: 11; CDR3aa: ASSVDRVKTQY
j_gene: TRBJ1-2; v_gene: TRBV7-2; len: 14; CDR3aa: ASSLVPGEMGYGYT
j_gene: TRBJ2-7; v_gene: TRBV27; len: 12; CDR3aa: ASRPGVSAYEQY
j_gene: TRBJ1-6; v_gene: TRBV7-2; len: 13; CDR3aa: ASSFGRGGVSPLH
j_gene: TRBJ1-4; v_gene: TRBV5-1; len: 12; CDR3aa: ASNSGQTNEKLF
j_gene: TRBJ1-5; v_gene: TRBV4-1; len: 13; CDR3aa: ASSQALRDDQPQH
j_gene: TRBJ1-4; v_gene: TRBV2; len: 13; CDR3aa: ASSPRGVTNEKLF
j_gene: TRBJ2-2; v_gene: TRBV3-1/TRBV3-2; len: 11; CDR3aa: ASSNRVTGELF
j_gene: TRBJ2-1; v_gene: TRBV2; len: 13; CDR3aa: ASSQDRGGYNEQF